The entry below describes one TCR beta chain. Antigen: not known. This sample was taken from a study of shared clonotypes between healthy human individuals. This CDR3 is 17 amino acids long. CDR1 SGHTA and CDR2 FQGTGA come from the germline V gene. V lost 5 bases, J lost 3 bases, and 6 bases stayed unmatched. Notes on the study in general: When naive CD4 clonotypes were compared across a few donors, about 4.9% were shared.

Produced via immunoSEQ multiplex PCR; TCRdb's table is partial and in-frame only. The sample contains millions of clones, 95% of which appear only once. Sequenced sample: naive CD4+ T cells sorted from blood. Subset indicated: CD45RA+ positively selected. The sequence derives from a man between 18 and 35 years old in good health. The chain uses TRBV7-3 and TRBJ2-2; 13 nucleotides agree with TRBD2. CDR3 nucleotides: TGTGCCAGCAGCCCCCGGACTAGCGGGGGCCACACCGGGGAGCTGTTTTTT. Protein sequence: CASSPRTSGGHTGELFF.